This T cell receptor beta chain was documented in a study of metastatic and nonmetastatic thyroid tumors. MiXCR was used by TCRdb to re-call the PCR reads. Of roughly 58,000 clones in the sample, under 5% were seen once. This clone was detected many times. The same CDR3 also results from other DNA sequences found in this sample. The V and J ends lost 6 bases and 5 bases respectively, with 13 bases between them. The CDR3 totals 13 residues. All patients reached thyroid surgery having received no treatment beforehand. The chain employs TRBV12-3 or TRBV12-4 and TRBJ1-2; D may be TRBD1 (5 bases). The sequencing input was blood. The clonotype comes from a female donor with papillary thyroid cancer or a benign thyroid nodule (not recorded which). Some clones in this sample may be carry-over from other donors' samples. The CDR3 protein is CASRAQGEYGYTF. As DNA, the CDR3 is TGTGCCAGCAGAGCCCAGGGAGAGTATGGCTACACCTTC.